The 20 T cell receptor beta chains listed next were all sequenced from one sample in a study of T cells expressing NK-cell markers. With the 5' RACE reads reprocessed, TCRdb shows one record per CDR3 protein and no DNA. The data include under 600,000 distinct CDR3 sequences; the top ten clones carry almost 1.5%. Sequencing input: blood T cells: a sorted CD56 or NKG2C T cell subset, CD4+ or CD8+ T cells, or bulk PBMC T cells (not recorded which). The receptor source for this set is a woman aged 45-65 years in good health.

The chain uses TRBV28 and TRBJ2-4; absent DNA, TCRdb's TRBD2 call cannot be checked. The germline gives CDR1 MDHEN, CDR2 SYDVKM. This CDR3 has 16 amino acids. CDR3 protein: CASRTPRDSPGNIQYF.

The chain couples TRBV11-2 to TRBJ2-3; TCRdb's assignment of TRBD2 cannot be checked, as there is no DNA. Germline V gene sequence: CDR1 SGHAT, CDR2 FQNNGV. This CDR3 is 13 amino acids long. CDR3 protein: CATRREVTDTQYF.

V is TRBV15 and J is TRBJ2-5; the TCRdb D gene call, TRBD1, has no DNA to confirm it. Germline CDR1 reads LNHNV; CDR2 reads YYDKDF (reference sequence). The CDR3 length is 17 residues. This CDR3 reads CATSRDYWDREGETQYF. Using reference TRBV15 and TRBJ2-5 for the parts outside the CDR3, the full variable domain is DAMVIQNPRYQVTQFGKPVTLSCSQTLNHNVMYWYQQKSSQAPKLLFHYYDKDFNNEADTPDNFQSRRPNTSFCFLDIRSPGLGDTAMYLCATSRDYWDREGETQYFGPGTRLLVL.

The chain carries TRBV6-1 and TRBJ2-7; no DNA is available, so the TRBD2 call from TCRdb remains unchecked. Germline assignment: CDR1 MNHNS and CDR2 SASEGT. The CDR3 covers 14 residues. The chain's CDR3 is CASKTEGLSYEQYF.

CDR3 in amino acids: CASSLGLTGPHYNEQFF. V and J are TRBV5-1 and TRBJ2-1; lacking DNA, the TRBD2 call made by TCRdb goes unchecked. From germline, CDR1 is SGHRS and CDR2 YFSETQ. This CDR3 has 17 amino acids. Full variable domain (missing parts from reference TRBV5-1 and TRBJ2-1): KAGVTQTPRYLIKTRGQQVTLSCSPISGHRSVSWYQQTPGQGLQFLFEYFSETQRNKGNFPGRFSGRQFSNSRSEMNVSTLELGDSALYLCASSLGLTGPHYNEQFFGPGTRLTVL.

J is TRBJ2-7 and V is TRBV5-1. The CDR3 extends over 13 amino acids. Germline CDR1 SGHRS, CDR2 YFSETQ. The CDR3 protein is CAKRVGGPYEQYF.

V and J are TRBV20-1 and TRBJ2-7; the D call from TCRdb, TRBD1, cannot be confirmed without DNA. The CDR3 has 13 residues. Germline V gene sequence: CDR1 DFQATT, CDR2 SNEGSKA (reference sequence). CDR3 sequence reads: CSARVTGAGEQYF.

This rearrangement joins TRBV9 to TRBJ1-1; TCRdb indicates TRBD1, and absent DNA this call remains unverified. CDR1 is SGDLS and CDR2 is YYNGEE in the germline V gene. This CDR3 contains 15 residues. CDR3 sequence reads: CASSPRQLMNTEAFF.

The chain uses TRBV20-1 and TRBJ2-7; TCRdb proposes TRBD2, but this gene call is untestable without DNA. The CDR3 is made up of 12 amino acids. The germline V gene encodes CDR1 DFQATT and CDR2 SNEGSKA (reference sequence). CDR3: CSARESGTSQYF.

This chain joins TRBV24-1 and TRBJ2-3; with no DNA, the TCRdb D assignment of TRBD2 cannot be verified. Looked up from germline, CDR1 is KGHDR and CDR2 is SFDVKD. The length of the CDR3 is 17 residues. CDR3 sequence: CATSTPTSGFYTDTQYF.

The rearrangement links TRBV19 to TRBJ2-7. Germline loops: CDR1 LNHDA, CDR2 SQIVND (reference sequence). There are 13 residues in the CDR3. The CDR3 spells CATGNLPSYEQYF.

The rearrangement joins TRBV7-7 to TRBJ2-2; the D gene TCRdb calls, TRBD1, cannot be checked with no DNA. CDR3 length equals 16 residues. The germline gives CDR1 SSHAT, CDR2 FNYEAQ (reference sequence). This chain's CDR3 is CASSLYGASNTGELFF.

The J gene is TRBJ1-1, the V gene TRBV9; TCRdb designates TRBD1, a call that cannot be tested without DNA. The germline V gene has CDR1 SGDLS and CDR2 YYNGEE. The CDR3 covers 13 residues. CDR3 residues: CASSSRQNTEAFF.

The chain recombines TRBV5-1 with TRBJ2-1; TCRdb calls TRBD1, which cannot be checked without DNA. The germline V gene encodes CDR1 SGHRS and CDR2 YFSETQ. The CDR3 totals 16 residues. The CDR3 here is CASSSPGGFGYNEQFF.

The CDR3 region is CASSQVTSLVEQFF. This chain joins TRBV3-1 and TRBJ2-1; TCRdb names TRBD2, which stays unverified in the absence of DNA. CDR3 length: 14 residues. Germline V lookup: CDR1 LGHDT, CDR2 YNNKEL (reference sequence).

This chain joins TRBV6-5 and TRBJ2-2; TCRdb's D call, TRBD2, is unchecked because there is no DNA. The CDR3 is 15 amino acids. CDR1 is MNHEY and CDR2 is SVGAGI in the germline V gene. CDR3 sequence reads: CASSTGGGATGELFF.

The rearrangement links TRBV6-6 to TRBJ1-2; TCRdb gives TRBD1 as the D gene, but with no DNA this cannot be confirmed. This CDR3 is built from 16 residues. Germline CDR1 is MNHNY and CDR2 is SVGAGI (reference sequence). CDR3 amino acids: CASSYSGQGAKYGYTF.

The chain uses TRBV12-3 or TRBV12-4 and TRBJ2-6; no DNA is available, so the TRBD1 call from TCRdb remains unchecked. This CDR3 comprises 15 residues. The CDR3 protein is CASSQGGWGANVLTF.

This rearrangement joins TRBV20-1 to TRBJ1-3; TCRdb picks TRBD1, but there is no DNA to check that call. The CDR3 sequence is 15 residues long. Germline CDR1 reads DFQATT; CDR2 reads SNEGSKA (reference sequence). The chain's CDR3 is CSARGRRPSGNTIYF.

This chain connects TRBV21-1 to TRBJ2-5. TRBV21-1 is noted as a pseudogene. This CDR3 region has 14 residues. CDR3 in amino acids: CASSNSTLEETQYF.